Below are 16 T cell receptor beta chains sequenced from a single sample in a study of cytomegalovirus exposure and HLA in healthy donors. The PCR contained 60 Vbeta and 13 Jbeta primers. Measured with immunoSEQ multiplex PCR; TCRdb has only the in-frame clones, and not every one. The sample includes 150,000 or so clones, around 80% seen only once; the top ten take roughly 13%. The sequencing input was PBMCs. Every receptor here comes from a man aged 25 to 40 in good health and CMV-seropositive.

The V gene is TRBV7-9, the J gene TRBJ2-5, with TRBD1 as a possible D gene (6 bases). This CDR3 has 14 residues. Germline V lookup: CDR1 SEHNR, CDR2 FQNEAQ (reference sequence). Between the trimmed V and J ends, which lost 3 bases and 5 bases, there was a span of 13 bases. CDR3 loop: CASSLLQGLETQYF. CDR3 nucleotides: TGTGCCAGCAGCTTGCTACAGGGCTTGGAGACCCAGTACTTC. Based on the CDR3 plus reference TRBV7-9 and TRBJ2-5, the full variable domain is DTGVSQNPRHKITKRGQNVTFRCDPISEHNRLYWYRQTLGQGPEFLTYFQNEAQLEKSRLLSDRFSAERPKGSFSTLEIQRTEQGDSAMYLCASSLLQGLETQYFGPGTRLLVL.

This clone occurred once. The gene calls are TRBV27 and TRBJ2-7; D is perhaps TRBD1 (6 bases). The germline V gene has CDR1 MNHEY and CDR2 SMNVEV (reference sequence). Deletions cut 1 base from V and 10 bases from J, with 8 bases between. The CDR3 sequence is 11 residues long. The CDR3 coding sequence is TGTGCCAGCAGTTTATTGGACAGACAGTACTTC. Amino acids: CASSLLDRQYF.

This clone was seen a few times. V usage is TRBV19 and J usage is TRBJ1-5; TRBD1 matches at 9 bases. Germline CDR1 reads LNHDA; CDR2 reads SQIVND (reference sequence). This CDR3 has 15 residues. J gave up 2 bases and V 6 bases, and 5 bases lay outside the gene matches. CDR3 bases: TGTGCCAGTAGAGGACAGGGGTTCGGCAATCAGCCCCAGCATTTT. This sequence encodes CASRGQGFGNQPQHF.

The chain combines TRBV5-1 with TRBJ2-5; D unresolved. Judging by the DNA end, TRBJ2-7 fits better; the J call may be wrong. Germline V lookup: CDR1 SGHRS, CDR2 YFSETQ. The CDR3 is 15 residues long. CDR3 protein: CASSLSETNPYEQYF. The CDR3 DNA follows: TGCGCCAGCAGCTTGTCCGAGACAAACCCCTACGAGCAGTACTTC.

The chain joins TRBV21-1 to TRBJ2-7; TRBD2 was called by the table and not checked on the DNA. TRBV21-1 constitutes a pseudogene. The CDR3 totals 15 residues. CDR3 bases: TGTGCCAGCAGCAAAGTAAGGCGGGAGGGCCGCGAGCAGTACTTC. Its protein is CASSKVRREGREQYF.

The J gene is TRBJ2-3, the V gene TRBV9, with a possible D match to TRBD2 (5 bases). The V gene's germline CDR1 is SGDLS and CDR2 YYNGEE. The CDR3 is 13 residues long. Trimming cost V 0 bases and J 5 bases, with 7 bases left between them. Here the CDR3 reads CASSVGEGDTQYF. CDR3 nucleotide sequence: TGTGCCAGCAGCGTAGGTGAGGGAGATACGCAGTATTTT.

CDR3 sequence (DNA): TGTGCCAGTAGTATAGGGACTGTCTACGAGCAGTACTTC. Its protein is CASSIGTVYEQYF. V gene TRBV19 combines with J gene TRBJ2-7; weak D call: TRBD2 (5 bases). Germline-derived CDR1 and CDR2 are LNHDA and SQIVND (reference sequence). V lost 1 base and J 3 bases, leaving 7 bases between the germline ends. The CDR3 extends over 13 amino acids.

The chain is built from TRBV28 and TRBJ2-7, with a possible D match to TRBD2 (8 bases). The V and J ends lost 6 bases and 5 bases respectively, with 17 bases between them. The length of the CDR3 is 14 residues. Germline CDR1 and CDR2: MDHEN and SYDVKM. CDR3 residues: CASRGGGRSHEQYF. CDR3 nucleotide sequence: TGTGCCAGCAGAGGGGGCGGGAGGAGCCACGAGCAGTACTTC.

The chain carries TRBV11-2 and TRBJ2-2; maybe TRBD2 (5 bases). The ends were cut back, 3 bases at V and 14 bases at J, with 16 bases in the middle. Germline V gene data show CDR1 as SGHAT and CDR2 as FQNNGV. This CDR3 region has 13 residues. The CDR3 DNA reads TGTGCCAGCAGCTTTGAGGGTCAGATGAGTCTGTTTTTT. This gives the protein CASSFEGQMSLFF.

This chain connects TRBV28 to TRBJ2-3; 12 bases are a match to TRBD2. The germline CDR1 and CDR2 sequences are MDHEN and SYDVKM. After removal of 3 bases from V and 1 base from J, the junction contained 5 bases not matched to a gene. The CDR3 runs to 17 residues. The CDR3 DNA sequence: TGTGCCAGCAGTTTGCGACTAGCGGGAGTAGGCACAGATACGCAGTATTTT. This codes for CASSLRLAGVGTDTQYF. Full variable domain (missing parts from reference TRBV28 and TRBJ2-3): DVKVTQSSRYLVKRTGEKVFLECVQDMDHENMFWYRQDPGLGLRLIYFSYDVKMKEKGDIPEGYSVSREKKERFSLILESASTNQTSMYLCASSLRLAGVGTDTQYFGPGTRLTVL.

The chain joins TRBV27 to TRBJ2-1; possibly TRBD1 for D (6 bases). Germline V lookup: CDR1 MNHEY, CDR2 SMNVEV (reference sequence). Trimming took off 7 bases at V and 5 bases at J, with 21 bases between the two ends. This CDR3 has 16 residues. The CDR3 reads CASKTEQGMKDNEQFF. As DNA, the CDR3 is TGTGCCAGCAAAACAGAACAGGGAATGAAGGACAATGAGCAGTTCTTC.

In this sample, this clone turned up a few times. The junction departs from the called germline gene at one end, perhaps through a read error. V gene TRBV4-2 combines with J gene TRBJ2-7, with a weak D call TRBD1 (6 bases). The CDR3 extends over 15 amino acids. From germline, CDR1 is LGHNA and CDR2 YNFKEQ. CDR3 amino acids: CASSQDARGPVLMNF. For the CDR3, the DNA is TGTGCCAGCAGCCAAGATGCCAGGGGCCCGGTTCTAATGAACTTC.

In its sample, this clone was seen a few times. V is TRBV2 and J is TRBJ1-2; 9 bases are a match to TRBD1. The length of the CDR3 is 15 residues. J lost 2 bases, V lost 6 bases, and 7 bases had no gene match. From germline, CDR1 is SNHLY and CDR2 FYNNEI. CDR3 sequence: CASRRDREGNYGYTF. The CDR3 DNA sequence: TGTGCCAGCAGAAGGGACAGGGAGGGCAACTATGGCTACACCTTC.

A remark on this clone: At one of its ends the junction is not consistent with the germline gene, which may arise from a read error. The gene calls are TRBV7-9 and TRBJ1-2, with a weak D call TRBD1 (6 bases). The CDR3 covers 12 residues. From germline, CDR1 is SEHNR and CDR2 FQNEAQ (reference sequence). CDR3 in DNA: TGTTCCAGCAGCTACCACAGGGATGGCTACACCTTC. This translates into CSSSYHRDGYTF.

The CDR3 is CASSFGQGGTTDTQYF. CDR3 sequence (DNA): TGTGCCAGCAGTTTTGGACAGGGTGGTACAACAGATACGCAGTATTTT. This rearrangement joins TRBV2 to TRBJ2-3, with 8 bases that match TRBD1. Germline assignment: CDR1 SNHLY and CDR2 FYNNEI. V lost 5 bases and J lost 3; bases outside the gene matches: 10. The CDR3 is made up of 16 amino acids. Looking up the rest from reference TRBV2 and TRBJ2-3 gives the full variable domain: EPEVTQTPSHQVTQMGQEVILRCVPISNHLYFYWYRQILGQKVEFLVSFYNNEISEKSEIFDDQFSVERPDGSNFTLKIRSTKLEDSAMYFCASSFGQGGTTDTQYFGPGTRLTVL.

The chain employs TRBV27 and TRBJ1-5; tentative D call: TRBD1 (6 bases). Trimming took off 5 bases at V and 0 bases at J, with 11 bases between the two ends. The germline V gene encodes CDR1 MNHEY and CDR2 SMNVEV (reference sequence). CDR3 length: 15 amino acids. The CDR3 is CASSPDSFSNQPQHF. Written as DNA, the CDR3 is TGTGCCAGCAGTCCGGACAGTTTTAGCAATCAGCCCCAGCATTTT.